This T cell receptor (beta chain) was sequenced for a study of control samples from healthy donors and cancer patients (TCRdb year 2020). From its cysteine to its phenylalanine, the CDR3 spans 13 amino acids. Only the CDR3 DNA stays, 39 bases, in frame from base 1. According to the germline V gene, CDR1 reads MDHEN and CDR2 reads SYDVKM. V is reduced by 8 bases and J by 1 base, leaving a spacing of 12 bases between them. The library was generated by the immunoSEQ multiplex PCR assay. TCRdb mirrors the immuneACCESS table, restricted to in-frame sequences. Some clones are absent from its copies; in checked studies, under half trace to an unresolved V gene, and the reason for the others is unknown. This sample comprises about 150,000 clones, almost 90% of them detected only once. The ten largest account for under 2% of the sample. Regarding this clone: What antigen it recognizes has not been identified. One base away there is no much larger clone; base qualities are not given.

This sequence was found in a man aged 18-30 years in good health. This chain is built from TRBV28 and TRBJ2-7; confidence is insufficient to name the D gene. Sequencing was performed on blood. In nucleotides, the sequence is TGTGCCAGCCGGGCATACTCTTCCTACGAGCAGTACTTC. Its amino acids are CASRAYSSYEQYF. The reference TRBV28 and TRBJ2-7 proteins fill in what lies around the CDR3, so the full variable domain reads DVKVTQSSRYLVKRTGEKVFLECVQDMDHENMFWYRQDPGLGLRLIYFSYDVKMKEKGDIPEGYSVSREKKERFSLILESASTNQTSMYLCASRAYSSYEQYFGPGTRLTVT.